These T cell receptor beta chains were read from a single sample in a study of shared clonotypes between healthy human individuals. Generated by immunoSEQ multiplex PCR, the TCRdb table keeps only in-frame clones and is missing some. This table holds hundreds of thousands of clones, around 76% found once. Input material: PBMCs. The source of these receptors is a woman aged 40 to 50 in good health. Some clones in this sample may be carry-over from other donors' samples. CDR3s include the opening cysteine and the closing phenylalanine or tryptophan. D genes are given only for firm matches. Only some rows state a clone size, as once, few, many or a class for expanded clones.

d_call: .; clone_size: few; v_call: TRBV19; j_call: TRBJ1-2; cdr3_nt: TGTGCCAGTACCGATCGGACCCACGGCTATGGCTACACCTTC; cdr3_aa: CASTDRTHGYGYTF
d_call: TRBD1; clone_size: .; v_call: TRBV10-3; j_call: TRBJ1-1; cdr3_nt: TGTGCCATCAGCTCACAGGGGGGGAACACTGAAGCTTTCTTT; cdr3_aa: CAISSQGGNTEAFF
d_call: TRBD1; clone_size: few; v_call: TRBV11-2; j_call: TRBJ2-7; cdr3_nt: TGTGCCAGCAGTTCGGACAGGGGCTACGAGCAGTACTTC; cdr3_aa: CASSSDRGYEQYF
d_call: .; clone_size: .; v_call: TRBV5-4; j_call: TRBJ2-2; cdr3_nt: TGTGCCAGCAGCTTCAGCACCGGGGAGCTGTTTTTT; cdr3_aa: CASSFSTGELFF
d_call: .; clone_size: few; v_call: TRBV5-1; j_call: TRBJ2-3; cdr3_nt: TGCGCCAGCAGCACCGGGACAACTAGCACAGATACGCAGTATTTT; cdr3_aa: CASSTGTTSTDTQYF
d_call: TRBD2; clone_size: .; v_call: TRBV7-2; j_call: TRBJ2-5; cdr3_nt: TGTGCCAGCAGCTTGGCTAGCGGGAGGTATGGTATTAGAGAGACCCAGTACTTC; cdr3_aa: CASSLASGRYGIRETQYF
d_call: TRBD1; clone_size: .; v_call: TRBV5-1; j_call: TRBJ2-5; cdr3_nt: TGCGCCAGCAGCCAGACAGGGCAACCTGAGACCCAGTACTTC; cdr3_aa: CASSQTGQPETQYF
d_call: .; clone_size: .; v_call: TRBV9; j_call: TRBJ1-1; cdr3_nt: TGTGCCAGCAGCGTAGGTCCCTCTCCGGGGGATACTGAAGCTTTCTTT; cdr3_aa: CASSVGPSPGDTEAFF
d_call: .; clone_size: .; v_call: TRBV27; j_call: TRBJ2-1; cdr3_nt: TGTGCCAGCAGTTTAGGGGGAGGGGGGCGTTACAATGAGCAGTTCTTC; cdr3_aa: CASSLGGGGRYNEQFF
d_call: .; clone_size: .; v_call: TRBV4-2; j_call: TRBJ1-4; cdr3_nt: TGTGCCAGCAGCCCGGGTAATGAAAAACTGTTTTTT; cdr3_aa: CASSPGNEKLFF
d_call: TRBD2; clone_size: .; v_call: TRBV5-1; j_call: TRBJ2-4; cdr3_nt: TGCGCCAGCAGCTTGGTAGTAGCGGGAGCCAAAAACATTCAGTACTTC; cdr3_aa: CASSLVVAGAKNIQYF
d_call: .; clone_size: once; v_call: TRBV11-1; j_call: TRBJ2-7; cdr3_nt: TGTGCCAGCAGCTTCTTGGGCTCGAGCTCCTACGAGCAGTACTTC; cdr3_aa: CASSFLGSSSYEQYF
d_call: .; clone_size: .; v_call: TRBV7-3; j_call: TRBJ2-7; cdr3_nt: TGTGCCAGCAGCGTAGGGACTTCCACCGAGCAGTACTTC; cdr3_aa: CASSVGTSTEQYF
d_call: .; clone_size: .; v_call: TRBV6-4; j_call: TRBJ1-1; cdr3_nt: TGTGCCAGCAGTCCCGACAGAACTACCAACACTGAAGCTTTCTTT; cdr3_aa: CASSPDRTTNTEAFF
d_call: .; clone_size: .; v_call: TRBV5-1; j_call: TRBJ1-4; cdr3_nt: TGCGCCAGCAGCTTGGCCGGCGGGCTAAGGGAAAAACTGTTTTTT; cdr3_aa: CASSLAGGLREKLFF
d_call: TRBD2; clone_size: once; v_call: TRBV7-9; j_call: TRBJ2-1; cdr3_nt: TGTGCCAGCAGCTTCTTTAGCGGGAGGGACAATGAGCAGTTCTTC; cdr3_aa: CASSFFSGRDNEQFF
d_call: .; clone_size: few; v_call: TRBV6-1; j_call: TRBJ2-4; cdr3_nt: TGTGCCAGCAGTGAAGCTTCGGGCGGCGCAAACATTCAGTACTTC; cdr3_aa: CASSEASGGANIQYF
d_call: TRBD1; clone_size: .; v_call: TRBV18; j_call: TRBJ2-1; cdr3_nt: TGTGCCAGCTCACTGGGACAGGGCACCTACAATGAGCAGTTCTTC; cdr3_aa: CASSLGQGTYNEQFF
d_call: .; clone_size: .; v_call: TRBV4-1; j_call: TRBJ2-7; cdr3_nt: TGCGCCAGCAGCCAAGATTTGGGGACTGCTACCTACGAGCAGTACTTC; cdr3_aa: CASSQDLGTATYEQYF
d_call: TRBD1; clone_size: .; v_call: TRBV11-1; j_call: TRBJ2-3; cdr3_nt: TGTGCCAGCGGCAACCACGGACAGGGCCGGGGCGCAGATACGCAGTATTTT; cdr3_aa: CASGNHGQGRGADTQYF
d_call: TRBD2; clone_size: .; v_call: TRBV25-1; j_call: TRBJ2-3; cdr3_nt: TGTGCCAGCAGTGAGTCCAGCGGGAGTACCACAGATACGCAGTATTTT; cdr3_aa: CASSESSGSTTDTQYF
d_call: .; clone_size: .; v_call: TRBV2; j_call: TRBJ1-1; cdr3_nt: TGTGCCAGCAGCTCTGGGGCGGGGACTGAAGCTTTCTTT; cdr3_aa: CASSSGAGTEAFF
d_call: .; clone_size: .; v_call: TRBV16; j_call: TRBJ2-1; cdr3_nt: TGTGCCAGCAGCCAATCGAGGGAGAATGAGCGGTTCTTC; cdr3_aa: CASSQSRENERFF
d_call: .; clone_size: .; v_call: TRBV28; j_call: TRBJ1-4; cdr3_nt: TGTGCCAGCAGTATCGGGGGAGAAAAACTGTTTTTT; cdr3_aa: CASSIGGEKLFF
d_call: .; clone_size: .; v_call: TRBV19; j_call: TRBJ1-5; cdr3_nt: TGTGCCAGTACCCACAGGACCTGGGCGGGGGATCAGCCCCAGCATTTT; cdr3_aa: CASTHRTWAGDQPQHF
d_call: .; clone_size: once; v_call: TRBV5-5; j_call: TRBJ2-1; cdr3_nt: TGTGCCAGCAGCATACAGGGTAGGGGAAGCTCCTACAATGAGCAGTTCTTC; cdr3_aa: CASSIQGRGSSYNEQFF
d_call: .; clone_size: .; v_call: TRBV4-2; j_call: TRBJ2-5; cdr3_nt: TGTGCCAGCAGCCAAGACGTCAGAGAGACCCAGTACTTC; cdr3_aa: CASSQDVRETQYF
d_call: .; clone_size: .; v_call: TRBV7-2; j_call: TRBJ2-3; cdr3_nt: TGTGCCAGCAGCGACCAAAGCGGTGGCACAGATACGCAGTATTTT; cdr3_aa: CASSDQSGGTDTQYF
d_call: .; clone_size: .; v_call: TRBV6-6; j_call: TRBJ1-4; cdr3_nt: TGTGCCAGCAGTTACGACAGAGACAATGAAAAACTGTTTTTT; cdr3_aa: CASSYDRDNEKLFF
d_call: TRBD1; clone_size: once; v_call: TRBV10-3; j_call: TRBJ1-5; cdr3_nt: TGTGCCATCAGTGAGGGGGACAGGGGGTTTCAGCCCCAGCATTTT; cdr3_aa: CAISEGDRGFQPQHF
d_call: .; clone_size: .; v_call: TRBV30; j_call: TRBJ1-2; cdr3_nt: TGTGCCTGGGATCTTAATACGGCTAACTATGGCTACACCTTC; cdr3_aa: CAWDLNTANYGYTF
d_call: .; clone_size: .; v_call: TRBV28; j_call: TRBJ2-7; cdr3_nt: TGTGCCAGCAGTCCCTGGGGGTCCGGATCCTACGAGCAGTACTTC; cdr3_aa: CASSPWGSGSYEQYF
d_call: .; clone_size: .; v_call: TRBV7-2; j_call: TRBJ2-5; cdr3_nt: TGTGCCAGCAGCCCTAACCGGAGAGAGACCCAGTACTTC; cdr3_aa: CASSPNRRETQYF
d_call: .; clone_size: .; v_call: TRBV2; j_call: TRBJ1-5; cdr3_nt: TGTGCCAGCAGTGGGGGGAGCAATCAGCCCCAGCATTTT; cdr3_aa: CASSGGSNQPQHF
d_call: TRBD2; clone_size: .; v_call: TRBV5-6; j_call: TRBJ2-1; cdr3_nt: TGTGCCAGCAGCTACCCGACTAGCGGGAGTAATGAGCAGTTCTTC; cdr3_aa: CASSYPTSGSNEQFF
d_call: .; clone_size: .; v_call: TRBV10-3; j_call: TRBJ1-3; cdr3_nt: TGTGCCATCAGTGACTTTGGACAGTCTGGAAACACCATATATTTT; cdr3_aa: CAISDFGQSGNTIYF
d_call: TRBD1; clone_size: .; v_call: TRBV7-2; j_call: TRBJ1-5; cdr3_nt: TGTGCCAGCAGCTTATCTCGACAGGGGGCCCAGCCCCAGCATTTT; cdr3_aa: CASSLSRQGAQPQHF
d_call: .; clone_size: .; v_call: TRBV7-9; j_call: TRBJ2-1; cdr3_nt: TGTGCCAGCAGCTCCACTTCGGAAGGTGCTAAGCAGTTCTTC; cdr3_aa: CASSSTSEGAKQFF
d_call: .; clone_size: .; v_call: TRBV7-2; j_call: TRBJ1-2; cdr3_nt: TGTGCCAGCAGCTTGGGTGGACCCTATGGCTACACCTTC; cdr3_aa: CASSLGGPYGYTF
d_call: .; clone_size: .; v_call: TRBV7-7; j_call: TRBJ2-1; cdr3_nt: TGTGCTAGCAGCCCTGACCTTAGAAATGAGCAGTTCTTC; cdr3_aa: CASSPDLRNEQFF
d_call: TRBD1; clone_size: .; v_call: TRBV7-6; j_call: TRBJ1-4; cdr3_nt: TGTGCCAGCAGCTTGGGACCGGGACAGGCTAATGAAAAACTGTTTTTT; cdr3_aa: CASSLGPGQANEKLFF
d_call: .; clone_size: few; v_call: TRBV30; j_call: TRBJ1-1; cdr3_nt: TGTGCCTGGAGGGTGGGAGGAAGAGCTTTCTTT; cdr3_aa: CAWRVGGRAFF
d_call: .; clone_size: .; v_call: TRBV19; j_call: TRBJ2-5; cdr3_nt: TGTGCCAGTAGTATAGGAGGGCGGGGCTGGGAGACCCAGTACTTC; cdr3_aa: CASSIGGRGWETQYF
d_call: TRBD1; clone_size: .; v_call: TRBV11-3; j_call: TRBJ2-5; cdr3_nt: TGTGCCAGCAGCAGAGACAGGGGTTGGGAGACCCAGTACTTC; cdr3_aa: CASSRDRGWETQYF
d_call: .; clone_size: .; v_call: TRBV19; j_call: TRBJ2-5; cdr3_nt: TGTGCCAGTAGTATAATGGTCCGCCGTGGCGGGACCCAGTACTTC; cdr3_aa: CASSIMVRRGGTQYF
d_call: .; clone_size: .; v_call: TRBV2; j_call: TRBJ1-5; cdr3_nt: TGTGCCAGTGGGGAGGCAACATTTGATCAGCCCCAGCATTTT; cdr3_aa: CASGEATFDQPQHF
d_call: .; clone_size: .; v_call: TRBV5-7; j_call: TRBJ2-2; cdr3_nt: TGTGCCAGCAGCCCATCTTCCAGGGCGAACACCGGGGAGCTGTTTTTT; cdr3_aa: CASSPSSRANTGELFF
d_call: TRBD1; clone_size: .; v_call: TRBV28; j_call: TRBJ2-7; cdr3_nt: TGTGCCAGCAGCTTAGTAGGGGGCAGGTTGTACGAGCAGTACTTC; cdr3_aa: CASSLVGGRLYEQYF
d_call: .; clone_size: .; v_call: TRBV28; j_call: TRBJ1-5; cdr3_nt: TGTGCCACAAAAAAGAGCCCAGTTTATAGCAATCAGCCCCAGCATTTT; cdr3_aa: CATKKSPVYSNQPQHF
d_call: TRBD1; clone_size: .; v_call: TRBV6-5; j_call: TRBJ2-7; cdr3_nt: TGTGCCAGCAGTCCGAGGGGGCGTGTAACTGGGCAGTACTTC; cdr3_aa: CASSPRGRVTGQYF
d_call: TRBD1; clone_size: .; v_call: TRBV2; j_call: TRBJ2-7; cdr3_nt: TGTGCCAGCAGGACGGGACCGACAGGGGGGGAAGAGCAGTACTTC; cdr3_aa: CASRTGPTGGEEQYF